This TCR beta chain is drawn from a study of blood T cell repertoires in COVID-19. Study background: Sample material is recorded as cDNA or gDNA derived from T cells, B-cell-depleted T cells, or PBMCs.

Sequencing was performed with immunoSEQ multiplex PCR; in TCRdb, only in-frame clones are kept and a portion is missing. Here the sample spans hundreds of thousands of clones, about nine tenths being singletons. The CDR3 runs to 16 residues. J lost 9 bases, V lost 5 bases, and 12 bases had no gene match. Germline CDR1 and CDR2: SGHNT and YENEEA. Residents of 24 US areas, aged roughly 18 to 89 years, made up the participants. The source is a man younger than 40 who had recovered from COVID-19. The source material was PBMCs or T cells enriched from blood (not recorded which). The rearrangement joins TRBV11-3 to TRBJ2-1; TRBD2 matches 11 bases. CDR3 protein: CASSPTSLAGGSEQFF. As DNA, the CDR3 is TGTGCCAGCAGCCCCACCAGTCTAGCGGGAGGCAGTGAGCAGTTCTTC.